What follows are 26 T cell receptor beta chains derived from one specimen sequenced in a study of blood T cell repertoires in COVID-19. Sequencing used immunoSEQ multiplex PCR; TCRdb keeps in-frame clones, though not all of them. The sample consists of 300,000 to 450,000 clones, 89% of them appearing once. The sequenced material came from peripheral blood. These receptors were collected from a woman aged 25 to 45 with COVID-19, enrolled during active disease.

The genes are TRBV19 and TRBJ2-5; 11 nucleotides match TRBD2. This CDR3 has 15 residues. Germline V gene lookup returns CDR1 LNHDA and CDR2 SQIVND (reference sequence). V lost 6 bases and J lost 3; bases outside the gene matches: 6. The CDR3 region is CASSRTSGSEETQYF. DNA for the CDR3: TGTGCCAGTAGCCGGACTAGCGGGTCTGAAGAGACCCAGTACTTC.

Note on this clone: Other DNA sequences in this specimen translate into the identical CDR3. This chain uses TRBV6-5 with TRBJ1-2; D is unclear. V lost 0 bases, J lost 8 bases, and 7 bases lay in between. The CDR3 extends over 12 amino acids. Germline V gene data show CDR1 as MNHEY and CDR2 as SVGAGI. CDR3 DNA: TGTGCCAGCAGTTACTCGGAGGGCGGCTACACCTTC. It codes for CASSYSEGGYTF.

As DNA, the CDR3 is TGTGCCAGCAGCTGGGGGACCGGAGGGGCAGATACGCAGTATTTT. Translated, it gives CASSWGTGGADTQYF. The rearrangement joins TRBV28 to TRBJ2-3; D possibly corresponds to TRBD2 (6 bases). Germline CDR1 and CDR2: MDHEN and SYDVKM. The CDR3 sequence is 15 residues long. The V end was cut by 6 bases, the J end by 4 bases, with 17 bases between. Full variable domain (rest looked up from reference TRBV28 and TRBJ2-3): DVKVTQSSRYLVKRTGEKVFLECVQDMDHENMFWYRQDPGLGLRLIYFSYDVKMKEKGDIPEGYSVSREKKERFSLILESASTNQTSMYLCASSWGTGGADTQYFGPGTRLTVL.

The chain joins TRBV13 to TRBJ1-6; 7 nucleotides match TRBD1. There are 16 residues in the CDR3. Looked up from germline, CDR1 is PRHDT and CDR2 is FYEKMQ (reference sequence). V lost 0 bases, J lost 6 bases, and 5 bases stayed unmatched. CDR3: CASSLGAGQFNSPLHF. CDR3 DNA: TGTGCCAGCAGCTTAGGGGCGGGACAGTTTAATTCACCCCTCCACTTT. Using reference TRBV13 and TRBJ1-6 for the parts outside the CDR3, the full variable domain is AAGVIQSPRHLIKEKRETATLKCYPIPRHDTVYWYQQGPGQDPQFLISFYEKMQSDKGSIPDRFSAQQFSDYHSELNMSSLELGDSALYFCASSLGAGQFNSPLHFGNGTRLTVT.

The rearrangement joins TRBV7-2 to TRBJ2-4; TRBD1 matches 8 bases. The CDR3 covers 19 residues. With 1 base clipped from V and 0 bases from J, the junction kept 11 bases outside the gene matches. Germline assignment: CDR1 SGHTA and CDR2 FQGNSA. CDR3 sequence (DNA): TGTGCCAGCAGCTTAGGGTTTCGGACAGGGACCCCAGCCAAAAACATTCAGTACTTC. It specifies CASSLGFRTGTPAKNIQYF. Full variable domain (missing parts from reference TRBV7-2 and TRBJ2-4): GAGVSQSPSNKVTEKGKDVELRCDPISGHTALYWYRQSLGQGLEFLIYFQGNSAPDKSGLPSDRFSAERTGGSVSTLTIQRTQQEDSAVYLCASSLGFRTGTPAKNIQYFGAGTRLSVL.

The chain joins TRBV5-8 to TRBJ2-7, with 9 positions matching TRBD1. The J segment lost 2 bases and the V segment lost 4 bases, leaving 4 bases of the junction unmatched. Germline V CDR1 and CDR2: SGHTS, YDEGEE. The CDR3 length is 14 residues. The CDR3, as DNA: TGTGCCAGCAGCATAGGACAGGGGACCTACGAGCAGTACGTC. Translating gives CASSIGQGTYEQYV.

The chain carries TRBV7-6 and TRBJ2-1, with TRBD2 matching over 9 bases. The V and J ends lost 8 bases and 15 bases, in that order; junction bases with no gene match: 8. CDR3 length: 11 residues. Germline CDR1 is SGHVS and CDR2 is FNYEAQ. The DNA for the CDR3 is TGTGCCAGCCGGCGGGGGGGCGAGTTGTTCTTC. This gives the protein CASRRGGELFF.

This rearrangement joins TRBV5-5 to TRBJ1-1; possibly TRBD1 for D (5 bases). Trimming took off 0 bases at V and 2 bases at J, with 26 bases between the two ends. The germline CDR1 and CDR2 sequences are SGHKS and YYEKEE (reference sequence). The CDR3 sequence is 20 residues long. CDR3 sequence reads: CASSLEIGEREFKGNTEAFF. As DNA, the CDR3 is TGTGCCAGCAGCTTGGAGATAGGGGAAAGAGAGTTTAAGGGAAACACTGAAGCTTTCTTT.

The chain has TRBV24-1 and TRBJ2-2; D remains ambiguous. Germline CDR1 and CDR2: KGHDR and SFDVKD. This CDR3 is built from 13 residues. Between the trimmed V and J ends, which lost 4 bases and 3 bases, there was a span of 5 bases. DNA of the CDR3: TGTGCCACCAGTGAACGAGACACCGGGGAGCTGTTTTTT. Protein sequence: CATSERDTGELFF.

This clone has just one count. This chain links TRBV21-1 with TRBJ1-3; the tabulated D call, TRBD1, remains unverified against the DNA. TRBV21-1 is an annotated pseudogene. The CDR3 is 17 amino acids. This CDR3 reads CASSKEDTLMLPNTIYF. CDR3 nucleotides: TGTGCCAGCAGCAAAGAGGACACCCTAATGCTCCCGAACACCATATATTTT.

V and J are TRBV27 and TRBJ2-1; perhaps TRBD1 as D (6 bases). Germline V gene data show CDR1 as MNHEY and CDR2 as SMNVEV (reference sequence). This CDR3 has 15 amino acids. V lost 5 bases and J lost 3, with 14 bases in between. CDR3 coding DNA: TGTGCCAGCAGTCGACAGGACCCCGACTACAATGAGCAGTTCTTC. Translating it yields CASSRQDPDYNEQFF.

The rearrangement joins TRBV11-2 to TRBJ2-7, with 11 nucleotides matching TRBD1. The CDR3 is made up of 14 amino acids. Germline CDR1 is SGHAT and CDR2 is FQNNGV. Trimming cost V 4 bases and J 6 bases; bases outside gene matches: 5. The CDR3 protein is CASSSGDRGGEQYV. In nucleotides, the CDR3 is TGTGCCAGCAGCTCGGGGGACAGGGGGGGCGAGCAGTACGTC.

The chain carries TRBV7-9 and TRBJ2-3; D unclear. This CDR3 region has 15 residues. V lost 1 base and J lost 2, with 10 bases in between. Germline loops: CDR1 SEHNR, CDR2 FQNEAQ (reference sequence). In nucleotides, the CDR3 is TGTGCCAGCAGCTTAGTAGTAGCATCCACAGATACGCAGTATTTT. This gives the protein CASSLVVASTDTQYF. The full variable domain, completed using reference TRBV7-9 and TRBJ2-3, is DTGVSQNPRHKITKRGQNVTFRCDPISEHNRLYWYRQTLGQGPEFLTYFQNEAQLEKSRLLSDRFSAERPKGSFSTLEIQRTEQGDSAMYLCASSLVVASTDTQYFGPGTRLTVL.

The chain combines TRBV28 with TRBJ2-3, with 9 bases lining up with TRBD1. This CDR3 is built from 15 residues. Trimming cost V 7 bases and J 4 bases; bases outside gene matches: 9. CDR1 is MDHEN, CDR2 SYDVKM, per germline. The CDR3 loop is CASTSVDRGADTQYF. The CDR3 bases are TGTGCCAGCACTAGCGTGGACAGGGGCGCAGATACGCAGTATTTT.

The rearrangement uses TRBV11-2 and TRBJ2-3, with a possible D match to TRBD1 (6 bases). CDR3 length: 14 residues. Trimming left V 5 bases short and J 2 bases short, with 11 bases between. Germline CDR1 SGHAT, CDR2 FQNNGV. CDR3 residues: CASSARQATDTQYF. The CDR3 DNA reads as TGTGCCAGCAGCGCGAGACAGGCCACAGATACGCAGTATTTT.

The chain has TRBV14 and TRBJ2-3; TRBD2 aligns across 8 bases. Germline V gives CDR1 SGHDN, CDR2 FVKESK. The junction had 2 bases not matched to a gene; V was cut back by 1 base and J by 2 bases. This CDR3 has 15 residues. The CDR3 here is CASSQGGGTTDTQYF. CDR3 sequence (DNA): TGTGCCAGCAGCCAAGGCGGGGGGACCACAGATACGCAGTATTTT.

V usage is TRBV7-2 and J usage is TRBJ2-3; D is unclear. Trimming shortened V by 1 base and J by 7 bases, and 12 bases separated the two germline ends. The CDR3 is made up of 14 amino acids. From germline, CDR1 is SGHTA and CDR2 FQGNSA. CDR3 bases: TGTGCCAGCAGCTTAGTAACGGGTGGCAATACGCAGTATTTT. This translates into CASSLVTGGNTQYF.

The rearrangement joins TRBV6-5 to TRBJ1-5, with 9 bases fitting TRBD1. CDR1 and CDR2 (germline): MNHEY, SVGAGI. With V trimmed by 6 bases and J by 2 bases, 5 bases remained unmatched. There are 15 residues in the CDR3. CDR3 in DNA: TGTGCCAGCAGAGACTGGACAGGGGGCAATCAGCCCCAGCATTTT. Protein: CASRDWTGGNQPQHF.

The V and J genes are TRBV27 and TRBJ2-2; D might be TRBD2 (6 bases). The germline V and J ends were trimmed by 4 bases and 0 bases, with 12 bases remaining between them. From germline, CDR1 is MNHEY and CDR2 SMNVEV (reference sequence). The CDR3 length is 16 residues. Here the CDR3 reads CASSSPSDANTGELFF. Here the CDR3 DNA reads TGTGCCAGCAGTTCTCCTAGCGACGCGAACACCGGGGAGCTGTTTTTT.

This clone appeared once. CDR3 DNA: TGCAGCGTTGAACCGGACAGGGGAGGGACTGAAGCTTTCTTT. This gives the protein CSVEPDRGGTEAFF. The V gene is TRBV29-1, the J gene TRBJ1-1; 9 positions match TRBD1. V was clipped by 2 bases and J by 5 bases; unmatched bases: 6. Germline CDR1 SQVTM, CDR2 ANQGSEA. The CDR3 is 14 residues long.

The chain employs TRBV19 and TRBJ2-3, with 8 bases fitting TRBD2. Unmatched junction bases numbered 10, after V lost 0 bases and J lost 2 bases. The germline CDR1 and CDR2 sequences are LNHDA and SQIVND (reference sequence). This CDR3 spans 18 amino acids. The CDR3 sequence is CASSIDVVAGSLTDTQYF. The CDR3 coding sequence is TGTGCCAGTAGTATAGATGTGGTAGCGGGGAGCCTCACAGATACGCAGTATTTT.

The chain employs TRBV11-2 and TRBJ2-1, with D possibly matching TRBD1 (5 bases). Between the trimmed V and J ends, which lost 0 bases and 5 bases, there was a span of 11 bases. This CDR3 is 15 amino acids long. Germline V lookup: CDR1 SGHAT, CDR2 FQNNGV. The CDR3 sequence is CASSLDLGVHNEQFF. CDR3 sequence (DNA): TGTGCCAGCAGCTTAGATTTAGGGGTCCACAATGAGCAGTTCTTC.

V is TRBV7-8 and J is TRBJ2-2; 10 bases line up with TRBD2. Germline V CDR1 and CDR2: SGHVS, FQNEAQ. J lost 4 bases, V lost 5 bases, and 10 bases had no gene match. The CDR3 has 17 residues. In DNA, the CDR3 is TGTGCCAGCAGCCGTCCTATAGCGGGGGGTGGCACCGGGGAGCTGTTTTTT. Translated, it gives CASSRPIAGGGTGELFF.

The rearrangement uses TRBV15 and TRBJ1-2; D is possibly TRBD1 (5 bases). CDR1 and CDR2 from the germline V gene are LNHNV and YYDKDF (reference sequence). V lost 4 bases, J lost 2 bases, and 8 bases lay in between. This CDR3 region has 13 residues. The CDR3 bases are TGTGCCACCAGCACCCAGGGAAACTATGGCTACACCTTC. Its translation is CATSTQGNYGYTF.

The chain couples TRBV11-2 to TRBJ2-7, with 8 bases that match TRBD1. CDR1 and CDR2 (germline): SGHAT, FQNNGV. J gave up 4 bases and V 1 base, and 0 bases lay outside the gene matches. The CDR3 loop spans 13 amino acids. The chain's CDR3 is CASSLGTGYEQYF. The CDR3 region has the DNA TGTGCCAGCAGCTTAGGGACAGGGTACGAGCAGTACTTC.

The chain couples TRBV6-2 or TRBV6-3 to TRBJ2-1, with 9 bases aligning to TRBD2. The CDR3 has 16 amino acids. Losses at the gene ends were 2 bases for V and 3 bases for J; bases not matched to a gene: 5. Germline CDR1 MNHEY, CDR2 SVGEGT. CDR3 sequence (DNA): TGTGCCAGCAGTTACCCGCCTAGCGGGGTCTACAATGAGCAGTTCTTC. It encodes CASSYPPSGVYNEQFF.